The 13 T cell receptor beta chains presented below share a single source sample, sequenced in a study of T cells after yellow fever vaccination. Each CDR3 protein is one row after TCRdb ran MiXCR on the 5' RACE reads. The sample holds approximately 510,000 distinct CDR3 sequences, 20% to 25% seen once. The specimen comprised PBMCs, sampled roughly 23 days after the first yellow fever vaccination. Receptors were obtained from a man aged 18 to 30 who received the YFV17D yellow fever vaccine.

This sequence joins TRBV18 and TRBJ2-1, with D maybe TRBD2 (6 bases). Trimming stripped 4 bases from V and 7 bases from J, with 20 bases between. Germline-derived CDR1 and CDR2 are KGHSH and LQKENI. The CDR3 contains 16 residues. The CDR3 sequence is CASSQGTPSGLNEQFF. The DNA for the CDR3 is TGTGCCAGCTCACAGGGGACTCCGTCGGGGTTGAATGAGCAGTTCTTC.

In its sample, this clonotype was seen a few times. CDR3 loop: CASSQDGSNGGYGYTF. CDR3 bases: TGCGCCAGCAGCCAAGATGGATCTAATGGGGGCTATGGCTACACCTTC. The chain is built from TRBV4-3 and TRBJ1-2, with D perhaps matching TRBD1 (5 bases). CDR1 is LGHNA, CDR2 YSLEER, per germline. This CDR3 comprises 16 residues. V was shortened by 0 bases and J by 4 bases, with 15 bases between the two germline ends.

The V gene is TRBV13, the J gene TRBJ2-1; D is unresolved. Per germline, CDR1 PRHDT and CDR2 FYEKMQ (reference sequence). This CDR3 spans 15 amino acids. The V and J ends lost 4 bases and 7 bases respectively, with 17 bases between them. The CDR3 DNA follows: TGTGCCAGCAGCTATGCAGGCATCGCTGGTAATGAGCAGTTCTTC. As protein: CASSYAGIAGNEQFF.

This clonotype was counted a few times. V is TRBV12-3 or TRBV12-4 and J is TRBJ1-2; D is uncertain. The CDR3 covers 14 residues. The V and J ends lost 5 bases and 8 bases respectively, with 18 bases between them. The CDR3, as DNA: TGTGCCAGCAGTCCTCCCCAAGGGCCGGGAGGCTACACCTTC. Protein: CASSPPQGPGGYTF.

This sequence joins TRBV20-1 and TRBJ1-4, with unresolved D. The CDR3 runs 13 residues. The V end was cut by 6 bases, the J end by 8 bases, with 16 bases between. Germline CDR1 is DFQATT and CDR2 is SNEGSKA (reference sequence). The CDR3 bases are TGCAGTGCCAAGGTCGGACCCGAGGAAAAACTGTTTTTT. Amino acids: CSAKVGPEEKLFF.

This clonotype was seen only a few times. The chain recombines TRBV6-6 with TRBJ1-1; 7 nucleotides match TRBD1. J lost 8 bases, V lost 8 bases, and 11 bases had no gene match. The CDR3 length is 13 residues. Looked up from germline, CDR1 is MNHNY and CDR2 is SVGAGI (reference sequence). The CDR3 sequence is CASYSGGDREAFF. The CDR3 bases are TGTGCCAGCTACTCAGGGGGGGACAGAGAAGCTTTCTTT.

V and J are TRBV3-1 and TRBJ1-2; D remains ambiguous. CDR3 length: 11 residues. V was cut by 0 bases and J by 8 bases, with 4 bases left in between. Looked up from germline, CDR1 is LGHDT and CDR2 is YNNKEL (reference sequence). CDR3 loop: CASSQEWGYTF. The DNA of the CDR3 is TGTGCCAGCAGCCAAGAATGGGGCTACACCTTC.

The rearrangement uses TRBV3-1 and TRBJ2-3, with D maybe TRBD2 (6 bases). Trimming left V 0 bases short and J 3 bases short, with 13 bases between. The CDR3 contains 16 residues. Germline V lookup: CDR1 LGHDT, CDR2 YNNKEL (reference sequence). CDR3 sequence reads: CASSQDAGSGTDTQYF. The CDR3 nucleotides are TGTGCCAGCAGCCAAGATGCGGGAAGCGGGACAGATACGCAGTATTTT.

This clonotype was picked up many times. The CDR3 sequence is CASRTSGGAYNEQFF. The CDR3 nucleotides are TGCGCCAGCAGGACTAGCGGGGGGGCCTACAATGAGCAGTTCTTC. V gene TRBV10-2 combines with J gene TRBJ2-1; TRBD2 aligns across 14 bases. Looked up from germline, CDR1 is WSHSY and CDR2 is SAAADI. J lost 2 bases, V lost 6 bases, and 0 bases had no gene match. This CDR3 region has 15 residues.

The rearrangement uses TRBV25-1 and TRBJ2-6, with 8 nucleotides matching TRBD1. The V gene's germline CDR1 is MGHDK and CDR2 SYGVNS. The CDR3 loop spans 17 amino acids. The V segment lost 3 bases and the J segment 0 bases; nucleotides outside the gene matches: 4. The CDR3 sequence is CASSEDTGGSGANVLTF. The CDR3 DNA sequence: TGTGCCAGCAGTGAGGATACAGGGGGCTCTGGGGCCAACGTCCTGACTTTC.

The chain joins TRBV20-1 to TRBJ2-4, with 9 bases that match TRBD1. J was trimmed by 8 bases and V by 3 bases; bases with no gene match: 8. Germline CDR1 DFQATT, CDR2 SNEGSKA (reference sequence). The length of the CDR3 is 14 residues. The CDR3 loop is CSASSGTGRDIQYF. The CDR3, as DNA: TGCAGTGCTAGTTCTGGGACAGGGAGGGACATTCAGTACTTC.

Ten or more counts support this clonotype. The chain links TRBV20-1 to TRBJ2-3; D not certain. This CDR3 comprises 13 residues. Per germline, CDR1 DFQATT and CDR2 SNEGSKA (reference sequence). This chain's CDR3 is CLVPFIGADTQYF. The CDR3 coding sequence is TGCCTCGTGCCCTTTATCGGTGCAGATACGCAGTATTTT.

The chain uses TRBV10-1 and TRBJ1-2, with D uncertain. The V gene lost 0 bases and the J gene lost 0 bases, with 2 bases spanning the gap. Looked up from germline, CDR1 is WNHNN and CDR2 is SYGVQD (reference sequence). The CDR3 is 13 amino acids. The CDR3 spells CASSESANYGYTF. The CDR3 nucleotides read TGCGCCAGCAGTGAGTCCGCTAACTATGGCTACACCTTC.